Listed here is a single TCR beta chain. Its target antigen remains unknown. No much larger clone is present one base from it, and per-base qualities are unavailable. Blood RNA was extracted from unsorted whole blood with TRIzol reagent; germline DNA came from the DNeasy Blood & Tissue kit. At the time of sampling, the patients were treatment-naive and had chronic HBV infection. Around 4 milliliters of peripheral blood were collected into K2EDTA tubes before surgery. Starting from 450 to 500 ng total RNA, TCRbeta-specific cDNA was produced by reverse transcription with a constant-region primer and ProtoScript II reverse transcriptase. Construction of the TCRbeta libraries relied on three nested rounds of multiplex PCR, following a slightly modified ARM-PCR procedure. Each of the first two PCR rounds ran for around 10 cycles using multiplex TRBV1-TRBV30 forward primers together with a Cbeta reverse primer. Sample barcodes and Illumina adapters were added in a final 25-cycle PCR with Deep VentR polymerase. Amplicons of 200-500 bp were gel-purified with a QIAquick gel extraction kit before sequencing. TCRbeta amplicons were sequenced on an Illumina HiSeq 2500 with 250-bp paired-end reads. From the authors' description of their analysis: Quality trimming of reads was performed with Trimmomatic v0.33, and paired reads were merged with FLASH v1.2.11 so that full CDR3 sequences could be recovered. MiGEC v1.2.1b assigned V, D and J germline segments to the rearranged TCRbeta sequences. Clonotype statistics and Shannon-Wiener diversity indices were calculated with VDJtools v1.0.0. To cut down on sampling bias, every analysis after diversity analysis relied on just the 250 most abundant clonotypes from each sample. TCRdb redid the processing of the public reads, applying fastp at Q25 and MiXCR, and retained in-frame beta chains. All rows with the same CDR3 protein become a single entry with the most common DNA and genes. None of the V and J calls come from the authors' own analysis; TCRdb made them. The sample table shows some 180,000 distinct CDR3 sequences, and about 60% are seen once. The ten largest clones represent 70% to 80% of the sample.

The data derive from a study of tumor-infiltrating lymphocytes in primary liver carcinoma (dated by TCRdb to the late 2010s). Some background on the complete study: Surgical resection was performed in China between November 2015 and 2016 on five or six patients with histopathologically diagnosed primary liver carcinoma. The five patients had tumors of stage T1-T3 N0M0, with maximum diameters ranging from about 4.2 to 11 cm. Reproducibility between technical replicate repertoires was high, with correlation coefficients above 0.98 and mean shared-clone rates about 0.89. Of the five patients, three men and two women aged 30 to 69 years, four had hepatocellular carcinoma and one had combined HCC and intrahepatic cholangiocarcinoma. TCRbeta repertoire sequencing covered 35 or so specimens from 5 patients: 25 tumor regions, 5 adjacent noncancerous liver tissues and 5 peripheral blood samples. For each liver tumor, the study sampled five regions along with adjacent normal tissue and blood, and applied TCRbeta repertoire sequencing, expression microarrays and whole-exome sequencing. Roughly 3.5 to 7.5 million productive TCRbeta reads were obtained per sample, and no significant difference in read depth was found between tissue types. Broad study findings and their caveats: A significantly larger repertoire fraction was made up by the top 250 clones in tumors than in blood (p = 0.039). Bulk unsorted samples precluded comparing CD4+ and CD8+ T cell repertoires. Because sequencing covered only the TCR beta chain and unpaired alpha chains were not captured, true repertoire diversity is likely underestimated. Only 4 to 6 patients were included in the study, and the authors note that the findings should be validated in a larger study. Repertoire overlap was higher between tumor regions (mean roughly 35%) than tumor-adjacent (around 17%) or tumor-blood (approximately 15%) pairs, consistent with antigen-driven expansion.

The CDR3 runs 15 amino acids, cysteine and phenylalanine included. Of the read, only the CDR3 DNA is kept; its 45 bases are in frame from base 1. The germline V and J ends show losses of 3 bases and 2 bases respectively, and no gene match explains 4 bases of the junction. Via the germline V gene, CDR1 is MGHRA and CDR2 YSYEKL. The receptor was derived from a man in his forties or fifties with primary liver carcinoma and hepatitis B virus infection. The sequencing sample was made of peripheral blood. The receptor chain draws on TRBV4-1 and TRBJ2-7; 10 middle bases align to TRBD1. The CDR3 here reads CASSHSGTGAYEQYF. The DNA sequence is TGCGCCAGCAGCCACTCCGGGACAGGGGCCTACGAGCAGTACTTC.